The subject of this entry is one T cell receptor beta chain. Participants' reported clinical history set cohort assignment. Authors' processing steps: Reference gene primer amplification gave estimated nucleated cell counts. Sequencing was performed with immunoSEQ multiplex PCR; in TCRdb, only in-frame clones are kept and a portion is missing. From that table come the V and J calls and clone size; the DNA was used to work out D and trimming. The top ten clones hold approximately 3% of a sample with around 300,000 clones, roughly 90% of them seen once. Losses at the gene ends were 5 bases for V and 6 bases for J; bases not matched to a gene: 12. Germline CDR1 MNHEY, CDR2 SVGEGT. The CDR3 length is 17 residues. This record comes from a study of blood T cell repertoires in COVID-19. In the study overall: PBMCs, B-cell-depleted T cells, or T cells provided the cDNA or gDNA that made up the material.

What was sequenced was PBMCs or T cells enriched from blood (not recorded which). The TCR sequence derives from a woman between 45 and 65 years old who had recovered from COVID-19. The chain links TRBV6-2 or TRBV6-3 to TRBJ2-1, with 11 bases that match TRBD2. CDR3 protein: CASSVHPGTSGFNEQFF. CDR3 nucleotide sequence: TGTGCCAGCAGTGTACATCCCGGGACTAGCGGATTCAATGAGCAGTTCTTC.